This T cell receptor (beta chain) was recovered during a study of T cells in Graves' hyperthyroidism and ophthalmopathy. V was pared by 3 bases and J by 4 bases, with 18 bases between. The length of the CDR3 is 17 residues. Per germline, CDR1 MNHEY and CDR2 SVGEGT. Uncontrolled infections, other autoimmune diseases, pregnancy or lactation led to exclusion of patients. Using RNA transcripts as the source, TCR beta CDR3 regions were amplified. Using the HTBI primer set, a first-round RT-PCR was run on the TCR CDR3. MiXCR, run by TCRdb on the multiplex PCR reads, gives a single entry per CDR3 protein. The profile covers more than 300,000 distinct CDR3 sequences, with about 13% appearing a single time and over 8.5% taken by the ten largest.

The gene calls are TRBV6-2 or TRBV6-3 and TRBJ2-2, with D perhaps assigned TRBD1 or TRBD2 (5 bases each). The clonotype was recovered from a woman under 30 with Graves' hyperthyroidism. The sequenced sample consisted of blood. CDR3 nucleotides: TGTGCCAGCAGTTATGGGACCCCACTTAGGGGCACCGGGGAGCTGTTTTTT. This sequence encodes CASSYGTPLRGTGELFF.